The entry that follows covers one T cell receptor (beta chain) sequence. Its antigen is currently unknown. The data were produced by immunoSEQ multiplex PCR, yet TCRdb's version contains in-frame clones alone and is incomplete. The sample has around 67,000 clones, around 89% seen once. This sample is part of a study of OX40 agonist ivuxolimab in advanced cancers. Study-wide background: Partial responses occurred in three patients (one hepatocellular carcinoma, two cutaneous melanoma). Study-wide results and caveats: Expanded clones were, on average, more numerous in CD8+ T cells than in CD4+. Expanded peripheral T-cell antigen specificity went undetermined.

The sample was CD4+ or CD8+ T cells sorted from blood, taken in a trial of the OX40 agonist ivuxolimab. This sequence originates from an adult with an advanced solid tumor such as melanoma, head and neck, liver or kidney cancer.

The CDR3 region has the DNA TGTGCCAGCAGTTCATTAGTCGGGGCCTCAGAGACCCAGTACTTC. Translated: CASSSLVGASETQYF. V gene TRBV7-2 combines with J gene TRBJ2-5; TRBD1 or TRBD2 may be the D gene (5 bases each). The CDR3 runs 15 residues. Trimming took 6 bases from V and 4 from J, leaving 18 bases between them. Germline-derived CDR1 and CDR2 are SGHTA and FQGNSA.